This TCR beta chain was sequenced during a study of blood T cells in healthy people across ages. General study results and limits: Per million T cells, TCR beta diversity dropped about linearly as age rose. Versus aged donors, long-lived donors had higher diversity and more naive CD4+ cells.

This clonotype was seen more than once but under ten times. The antigen remains undetermined. It was with a sample-barcoded 5' primer and a J-beta primer mix that a second PCR of about 6 to 12 cycles was run. TCRdb called the 5' RACE reads again in MiXCR, with one record for every CDR3 protein. The table lists over a million distinct CDR3 sequences, around 45% of them singletons, with 18% in the top ten. The CDR3 is made up of 16 amino acids. In germline, CDR1 is GTSNPN, CDR2 SVGIG (reference sequence). J lost 2 bases, V lost 5 bases, and 6 bases had no gene match. The chain is built from TRBV30 and TRBJ2-6; 10 bases map to TRBD1. What was sequenced was blood. The TCR originated in a woman aged 60 to 75 in good health. The CDR3: CAWSGTGDTGANVLTF. CDR3 nucleotides: TGTGCCTGGTCCGGGACAGGGGATACTGGGGCCAACGTCCTGACTTTC.